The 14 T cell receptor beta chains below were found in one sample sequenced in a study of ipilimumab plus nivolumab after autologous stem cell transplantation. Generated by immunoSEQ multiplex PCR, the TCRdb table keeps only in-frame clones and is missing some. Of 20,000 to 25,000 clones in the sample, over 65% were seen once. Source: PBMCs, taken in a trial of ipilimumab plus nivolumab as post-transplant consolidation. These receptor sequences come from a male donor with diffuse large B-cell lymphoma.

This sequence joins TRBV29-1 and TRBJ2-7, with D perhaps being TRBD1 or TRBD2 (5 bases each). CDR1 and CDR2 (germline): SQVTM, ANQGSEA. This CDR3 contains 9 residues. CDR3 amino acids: CRYRGPKYF. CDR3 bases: TGCAGGTATAGGGGACCGAAGTACTTC.

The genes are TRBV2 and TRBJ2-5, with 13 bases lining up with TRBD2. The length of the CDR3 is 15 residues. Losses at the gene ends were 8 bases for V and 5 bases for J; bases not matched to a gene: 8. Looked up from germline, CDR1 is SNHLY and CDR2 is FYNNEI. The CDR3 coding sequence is TGTGCCAGCCTATTACTAGCGGGGGGGCAGGAGACCCAGTACTTC. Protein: CASLLLAGGQETQYF.

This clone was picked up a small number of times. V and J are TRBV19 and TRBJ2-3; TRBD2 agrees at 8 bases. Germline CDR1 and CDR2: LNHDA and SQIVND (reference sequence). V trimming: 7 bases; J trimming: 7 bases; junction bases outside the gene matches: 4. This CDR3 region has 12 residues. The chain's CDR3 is CASKTSANTQYF. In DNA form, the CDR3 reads TGTGCCAGTAAGACTAGCGCGAATACGCAGTATTTT.

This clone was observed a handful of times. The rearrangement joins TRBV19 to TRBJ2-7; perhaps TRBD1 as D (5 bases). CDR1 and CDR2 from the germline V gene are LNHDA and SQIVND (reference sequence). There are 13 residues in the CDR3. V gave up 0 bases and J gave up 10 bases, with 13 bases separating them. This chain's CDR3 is CASSIDNRMRQYF. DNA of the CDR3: TGTGCCAGTAGTATAGATAACAGGATGCGCCAGTACTTC.

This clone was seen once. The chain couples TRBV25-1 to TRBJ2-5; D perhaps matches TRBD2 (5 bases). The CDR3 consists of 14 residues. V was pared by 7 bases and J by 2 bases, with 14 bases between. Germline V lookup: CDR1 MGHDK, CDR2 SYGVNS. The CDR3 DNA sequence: TGTGCCAGCACCACGTCGGGGTCGCAAGAGACCCAGTACTTC. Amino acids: CASTTSGSQETQYF.

CDR3 loop: CASSLGSGTGNEQFF. CDR3 coding DNA: TGCGCCAGCAGCTTGGGGTCAGGGACGGGCAATGAGCAGTTCTTC. This chain joins TRBV5-1 and TRBJ2-1; the D gene could be TRBD1 or TRBD2 (5 bases each). CDR1 is SGHRS and CDR2 is YFSETQ in the germline V gene. With 0 bases removed from V and 6 bases from J, the gap between germline ends came to 13 bases. The CDR3 is 15 amino acids.

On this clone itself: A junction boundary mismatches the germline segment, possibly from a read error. This CDR3 is CASREGGNQYF. CDR3 sequence (DNA): TGTGCCAGCAGAGAAGGTGGAAATCAGTACTTC. The chain has TRBV2 and TRBJ2-7; D gene uncertain. Per germline, CDR1 SNHLY and CDR2 FYNNEI. The CDR3 consists of 11 residues.

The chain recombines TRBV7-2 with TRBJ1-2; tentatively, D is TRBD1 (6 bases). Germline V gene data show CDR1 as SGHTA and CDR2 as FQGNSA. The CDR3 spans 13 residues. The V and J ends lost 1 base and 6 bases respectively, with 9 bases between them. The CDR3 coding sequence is TGTGCCAGCAGCTTAGTGGCAGGGGATGGCTACACCTTC. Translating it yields CASSLVAGDGYTF.

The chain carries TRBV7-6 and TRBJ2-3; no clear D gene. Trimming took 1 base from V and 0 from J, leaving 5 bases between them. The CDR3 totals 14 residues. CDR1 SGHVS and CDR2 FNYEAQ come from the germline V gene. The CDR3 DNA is TGTGCCAGCAGCTTAGACAGTAGCACAGATACGCAGTATTTT. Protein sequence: CASSLDSSTDTQYF. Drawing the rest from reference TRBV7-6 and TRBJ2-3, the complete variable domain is GAGVSQSPRYKVTKRGQDVALRCDPISGHVSLYWYRQALGQGPEFLTYFNYEAQQDKSGLPNDRFSAERPEGSISTLTIQRTEQRDSAMYRCASSLDSSTDTQYFGPGTRLTVL.

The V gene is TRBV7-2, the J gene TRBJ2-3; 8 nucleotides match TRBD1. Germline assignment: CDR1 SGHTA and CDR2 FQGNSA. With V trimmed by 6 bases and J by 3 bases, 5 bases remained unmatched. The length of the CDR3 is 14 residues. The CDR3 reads CASRRTGTTDTQYF. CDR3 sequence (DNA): TGTGCCAGCAGAAGGACAGGGACAACAGATACGCAGTATTTT.

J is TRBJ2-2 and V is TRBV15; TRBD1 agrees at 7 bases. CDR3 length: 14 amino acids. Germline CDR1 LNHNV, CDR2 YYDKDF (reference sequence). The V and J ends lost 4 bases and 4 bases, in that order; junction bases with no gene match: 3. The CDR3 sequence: CATSIRTGTGELFF. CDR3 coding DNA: TGTGCCACCAGCATTAGGACAGGCACCGGGGAGCTGTTTTTT.

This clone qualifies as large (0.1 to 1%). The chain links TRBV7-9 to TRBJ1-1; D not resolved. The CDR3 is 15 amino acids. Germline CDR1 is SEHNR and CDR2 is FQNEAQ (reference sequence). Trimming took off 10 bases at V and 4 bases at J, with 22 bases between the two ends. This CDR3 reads CAIQRDPVRGTEAFF. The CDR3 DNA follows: TGTGCCATCCAGAGGGATCCCGTGCGCGGCACTGAAGCTTTCTTT.

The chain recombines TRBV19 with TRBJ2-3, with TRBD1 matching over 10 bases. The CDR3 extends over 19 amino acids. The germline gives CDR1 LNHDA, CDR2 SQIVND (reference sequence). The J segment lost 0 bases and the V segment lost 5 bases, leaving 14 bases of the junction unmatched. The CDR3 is CASSFIPGQGRYSTDTQYF. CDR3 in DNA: TGTGCCAGTAGTTTCATACCGGGACAGGGGAGATATAGCACAGATACGCAGTATTTT.

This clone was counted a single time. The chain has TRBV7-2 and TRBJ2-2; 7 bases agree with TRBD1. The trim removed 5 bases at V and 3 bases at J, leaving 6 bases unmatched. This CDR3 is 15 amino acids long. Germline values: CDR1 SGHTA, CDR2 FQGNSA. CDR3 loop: CASSPRTGHTGELFF. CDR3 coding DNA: TGTGCCAGCAGCCCCCGGACAGGCCACACCGGGGAGCTGTTTTTT.